What follows is one T cell receptor beta chain and its context. Autologous stem cell transplantation was followed by relapse in every patient, and brentuximab vedotin exposure varied. The data derive from a study of PD-1 blockade in classical Hodgkin lymphoma. Germline V CDR1 and CDR2: PRHDT, FYEKMQ (reference sequence). The CDR3 length is 17 residues. Trimming took off 7 bases at V and 0 bases at J, with 21 bases between the two ends. Only in-frame clones appear in the TCRdb table, and some are missing; sequencing was by immunoSEQ multiplex PCR. The sample has 20,000 to 30,000 clones, roughly four fifths seen once.

The chain has TRBV13 and TRBJ1-1; D perhaps matches TRBD1 (5 bases). The receptor's source is a human donor with classical Hodgkin lymphoma. The source material was peripheral blood mononuclear cells (PBMCs), sampled before the second cycle of nivolumab. Here the CDR3 DNA reads TGTGCCAGCAACTGGGGGTCCGTGGGGTCGTTGAACACTGAAGCTTTCTTT. Translated, it gives CASNWGSVGSLNTEAFF.